One and the same sample provided the 20 T cell receptor beta chains below, sequenced in a study of blood T cell repertoires in COVID-19. This table comes from immunoSEQ multiplex PCR, and its TCRdb copy is limited to in-frame clones, with some not included. The table has tens of thousands of clones, 85% to 90% seen once. Input material: peripheral blood. These receptors all come from a middle-aged man in a cohort sampled during active COVID-19.

The V call is TRBV7-2, the J call TRBJ2-1; D unresolved. Germline loops: CDR1 SGHTA, CDR2 FQGNSA. V was trimmed by 1 base and J by 0 bases, leaving 7 bases between them. CDR3 length: 15 amino acids. The CDR3 DNA reads TGTGCCAGCAGCTTAGTGCCGAGCTCCTACAATGAGCAGTTCTTC. Translating it yields CASSLVPSSYNEQFF. Drawing the rest from reference TRBV7-2 and TRBJ2-1, the complete variable domain is GAGVSQSPSNKVTEKGKDVELRCDPISGHTALYWYRQSLGQGLEFLIYFQGNSAPDKSGLPSDRFSAERTGGSVSTLTIQRTQQEDSAVYLCASSLVPSSYNEQFFGPGTRLTVL.

This chain links TRBV6-2 or TRBV6-3 with TRBJ2-7, with 10 nucleotides matching TRBD2. With 4 bases clipped from V and 6 bases from J, the junction kept 3 bases outside the gene matches. This CDR3 region has 13 residues. CDR1 MNHEY and CDR2 SVGEGT come from the germline V gene. The DNA of the CDR3 is TGTGCCAGCAGTTTTCTAGCGGGAGTCGAGCAGTACGTC. It encodes CASSFLAGVEQYV.

The rearrangement links TRBV2 to TRBJ1-1; D uncertain. The CDR3 extends over 13 amino acids. Germline loops: CDR1 SNHLY, CDR2 FYNNEI. The germline V and J ends were trimmed by 6 bases and 8 bases, with 16 bases remaining between them. The CDR3 region has the DNA TGTGCCAGCAGAGCCGACTTTTCGGAGGAAGCTTTCTTT. Amino acid sequence: CASRADFSEEAFF.

The J gene is TRBJ2-5, the V gene TRBV30; 7 nucleotides match TRBD2. Germline V gives CDR1 GTSNPN, CDR2 SVGIG (reference sequence). This CDR3 has 12 amino acids. With V trimmed by 5 bases and J by 5 bases, 5 bases remained unmatched. The CDR3 DNA reads as TGTGCCTGGGGCAGCGGGGTGGAGACCCAGTACTTC. Amino acid sequence: CAWGSGVETQYF.

This chain uses TRBV9 with TRBJ1-2; D not certain. With 2 bases removed from V and 5 bases from J, the gap between germline ends came to 13 bases. CDR3 length equals 14 residues. Germline V gene sequence: CDR1 SGDLS, CDR2 YYNGEE. The CDR3 DNA reads as TGTGCCAGCAGCGTGGGAGTCGGGCCTTATGGCTACACCTTC. It codes for CASSVGVGPYGYTF.

The V gene is TRBV2, the J gene TRBJ1-2; 7 bases line up with TRBD1. V was pared by 4 bases and J by 8 bases, with 10 bases of the junction left unmatched. Germline CDR1 reads SNHLY; CDR2 reads FYNNEI. This CDR3 has 14 amino acids. CDR3 DNA sequence: TGTGCCAGCAGTGGATTGGACAGGTTAAGCGGCTACACCTTC. Translation: CASSGLDRLSGYTF.

This clone was counted once. The chain uses TRBV12-3 or TRBV12-4 and TRBJ2-7; D gene unclear. The CDR3 has 13 residues. V lost 3 bases and J 6 bases, leaving 12 bases between the germline ends. CDR3 sequence (DNA): TGTGCCAGCAGTTTTGTGGGTCCTAGCGAGCAGTACTTC. It is translated as CASSFVGPSEQYF.

The chain is built from TRBV11-2 and TRBJ2-2; D is unclear. This CDR3 has 15 amino acids. Germline-derived CDR1 and CDR2 are SGHAT and FQNNGV. Trimming took off 2 bases at V and 0 bases at J, with 7 bases between the two ends. The CDR3 bases are TGTGCCAGCAGCTTAAGTGGGCCGAACACCGGGGAGCTGTTTTTT. Amino acid sequence: CASSLSGPNTGELFF.

The J gene is TRBJ2-2, the V gene TRBV5-1; no firm D call. Germline CDR1 is SGHRS and CDR2 is YFSETQ. V was clipped by 3 bases and J by 3 bases, with 12 bases between them. The CDR3 is 15 residues long. As DNA, the CDR3 is TGCGCCAGCAGCTACGATAGCAAAGACACCGGGGAGCTGTTTTTT. Translation gives CASSYDSKDTGELFF. Full variable domain (remainder filled in from reference TRBV5-1 and TRBJ2-2): KAGVTQTPRYLIKTRGQQVTLSCSPISGHRSVSWYQQTPGQGLQFLFEYFSETQRNKGNFPGRFSGRQFSNSRSEMNVSTLELGDSALYLCASSYDSKDTGELFFGEGSRLTVL.

The J gene is TRBJ2-1, the V gene TRBV13, with TRBD2 identical over 7 bases. CDR1 is PRHDT, CDR2 FYEKMQ, per germline (reference sequence). The CDR3 runs 15 residues. Germline trimming cut 1 base from V and 7 bases from J; bases unmatched to any gene: 7. The CDR3 DNA sequence: TGTGCCAGCAGCTTAGAGGGCGGGGGATTGAATGAGCAGTTCTTC. Translation gives CASSLEGGGLNEQFF.

This clone turned up a few times. The chain recombines TRBV12-3 or TRBV12-4 with TRBJ1-5, with 8 bases lining up with TRBD1. V lost 7 bases and J lost 9; bases outside the gene matches: 8. This CDR3 comprises 13 residues. CDR3 sequence (DNA): TGTGCCAGCAACCCAGGGGGCGGACGGCCCCAGCATTTT. It is translated as CASNPGGGRPQHF.

In this sample, this clone turned up once. The chain carries TRBV11-2 and TRBJ2-3; TRBD2 matches 7 bases. The CDR3 loop spans 17 amino acids. V shed 0 bases and J 2 bases; nucleotides not matched to a gene: 8. Germline lookup yields CDR1 SGHAT and CDR2 FQNNGV. This CDR3 is CASSLDRWSGNTDTQYF. The CDR3 nucleotides are TGTGCCAGCAGCTTAGATCGCTGGAGCGGGAACACAGATACGCAGTATTTT.

This chain joins TRBV6-5 and TRBJ1-1, with D perhaps TRBD1 (5 bases). CDR1 is MNHEY and CDR2 is SVGAGI in the germline V gene. The CDR3 consists of 16 residues. V shed 0 bases and J shed 6 bases, with 17 bases lying between them. CDR3 bases: TGTGCCAGCAGTTACTCTCAGGGATTGAGGTCGTCTGAAGCTTTCTTT. This encodes CASSYSQGLRSSEAFF.

The chain uses TRBV5-6 and TRBJ2-1; maybe TRBD1 (6 bases). There are 14 residues in the CDR3. V dropped 1 base and J dropped 4 bases, with 9 bases sitting between them. CDR1 and CDR2 from the germline V gene are SGHDT and YYEEEE. CDR3 DNA: TGTGCCAGCAGCTTGATCAGGGGATACAATGAGCAGTTCTTC. It encodes CASSLIRGYNEQFF.

The CDR3 nucleotides are TGTGCCATCAGTGCCGCCGGGAGCAGGCATAATGAAAAACTGTTTTTT. Its translation is CAISAAGSRHNEKLFF. V usage is TRBV10-3 and J usage is TRBJ1-4; D unresolved. The CDR3 runs to 16 residues. The germline V gene has CDR1 ENHRY and CDR2 SYGVKD. Deletions cut 4 bases from V and 4 bases from J, with 16 bases between.

The rearrangement links TRBV5-8 to TRBJ1-6, with 10 nucleotides matching TRBD1. CDR3 length: 15 amino acids. Germline V gene lookup returns CDR1 SGHTS and CDR2 YDEGEE. V shed 5 bases and J 7 bases; nucleotides not matched to a gene: 6. Written as DNA, the CDR3 is TGTGCCAGCAGTCTCCGGGACAGGGGAAATTCACCCCTCCACTTT. Amino acids: CASSLRDRGNSPLHF.

J is TRBJ2-3 and V is TRBV5-1; 11 positions agree with TRBD2. Germline CDR1 SGHRS, CDR2 YFSETQ. The CDR3 spans 18 residues. After removal of 1 base from V and 0 bases from J, the junction contained 7 bases not matched to a gene. The CDR3: CASSLIGLAGGSTDTQYF. As DNA, the CDR3 is TGCGCCAGCAGCTTGATTGGGCTAGCGGGGGGAAGCACAGATACGCAGTATTTT.

The V gene is TRBV18, the J gene TRBJ2-7, with 9 bases aligning to TRBD2. The CDR3 is 16 residues long. The germline V gene encodes CDR1 KGHSH and CDR2 LQKENI. V shed 2 bases, J shed 1 base, and the junction held 6 bases outside the gene matches. CDR3 DNA: TGTGCCAGCTCACCATTCGCGACTAGCGGTTCCTACGAGCAGTACGTC. Translation: CASSPFATSGSYEQYV.

The chain joins TRBV19 to TRBJ2-1; 7 bases line up with TRBD2. After removal of 10 bases from V and 3 bases from J, the junction contained 12 bases not matched to a gene. There are 15 residues in the CDR3. Germline V gene lookup returns CDR1 LNHDA and CDR2 SQIVND (reference sequence). CDR3 residues: CATRIRDYLYNEQFF. The CDR3 region has the DNA TGTGCCACGCGGATCCGGGACTACCTCTACAATGAGCAGTTCTTC.

This chain connects TRBV9 to TRBJ2-5; the match to TRBD2 covers 9 bases. Germline V gives CDR1 SGDLS, CDR2 YYNGEE. The junction had 9 bases not matched to a gene; V was cut back by 7 bases and J by 2 bases. The CDR3 is made up of 15 amino acids. This CDR3 reads CASGVSGGRQETQYF. CDR3 bases: TGTGCCAGCGGTGTTAGCGGGGGCCGTCAAGAGACCCAGTACTTC. Complete variable domain (other parts from reference TRBV9 and TRBJ2-5): DSGVTQTPKHLITATGQRVTLRCSPRSGDLSVYWYQQSLDQGLQFLIQYYNGEERAKGNILERFSAQQFPDLHSELNLSSLELGDSALYFCASGVSGGRQETQYFGPGTRLLVL.